The entry below describes one T cell receptor beta chain. Its target is unknown. Germline V lookup: CDR1 SGHTA, CDR2 FQGNSA. V shed 5 bases and J 6 bases; nucleotides not matched to a gene: 10. This CDR3 has 16 residues. The entry originates in a study of cytomegalovirus exposure and HLA in healthy donors. Looking at the study overall: Most donors, more than 80% of several hundred genotyped, fell in the Caucasian-associated ancestry cluster. Study-level findings and limits: One variant, a missense change in DCLRE1C, was linked in a later analysis to TCR beta V- and J-gene trimming. The authors assumed roughly uniform sequencing depth across donors for presence/absence analyses.

The PCR contained 60 Vbeta and 13 Jbeta primers. Some clones are missing from TCRdb's copy, which holds only in-frame ones; the method was immunoSEQ multiplex PCR. The sample has more than 150,000 clones, roughly 84% seen once. J is TRBJ2-1 and V is TRBV7-2, with 10 bases that match TRBD2. Material: PBMCs. The TCR sequence derives from a girl less than two years old in good health and CMV-seronegative. The CDR3 loop is CASSPLAGVGGNEQFF. In DNA, the CDR3 is TGTGCCAGCAGCCCTCTAGCGGGAGTAGGCGGCAATGAGCAGTTCTTC.